This TCR beta chain was sequenced for a study of T cell clonality in common variable immunodeficiency. Study-wide findings and caveats: TCRbeta clonality was increased in CVID versus healthy controls. Fewer TCRbeta clones were shared among CVID subjects than controls. Fewer deletions and N-nucleotide insertions were reportedly seen in common variable immunodeficiency TCR beta sequences.

Clones were sequenced by immunoSEQ multiplex PCR, and TCRdb holds only the in-frame ones, with some missing. Found here are roughly 42,000 clones, no singletons; the ten largest cover 2.1%. The length of the CDR3 is 15 residues. V lost 10 bases and J lost 4; bases outside the gene matches: 9. From germline, CDR1 is SNHLY and CDR2 FYNNEI. Blood samples were heparinized, 5 to 8 ml per donor. This clone was detected ten times or more. Its specificity is unknown. From the germline J gene comes the end of the CDR3, since the read stops 3 residues before it. The rearrangement joins TRBV2 to TRBJ2-3; 12 nucleotides agree with TRBD2. Sequenced input: peripheral blood mononuclear cells. The TCR comes from a person between 18 and 75 years old in good health. Partial CDR3 DNA: TGTGCCACCGCTGGGACTAGCGGGTCCCCAGATACG. Amino acid sequence: CATAGTSGSPDT. In full, the CDR3 reads CATAGTSGSPDTQYF.